This TCR beta chain was retrieved from a study of blood T cell repertoires in COVID-19. The CDR3 covers 15 residues. V lost 6 bases and J lost 1, with 13 bases in between. Per germline, CDR1 LNHDA and CDR2 SQIVND (reference sequence). Here immunoSEQ multiplex PCR was the method, and the copy in TCRdb shows in-frame clones only, minus some. The table has 75,000 to 100,000 clones, 70% to 90% seen once. The specimen sequenced was peripheral blood. The chain has TRBV19 and TRBJ1-5, with D maybe TRBD1 (5 bases). The TCR sequence derives from a man between 65 and 85 years old with acute or convalescent COVID-19. The CDR3 DNA reads as TGTGCCAGTAGGCTCGGGGGGATAAGCAATCAGCCCCAGCATTTT. It is translated as CASRLGGISNQPQHF. The full variable domain, completed using reference TRBV19 and TRBJ1-5, is DGGITQSPKYLFRKEGQNVTLSCEQNLNHDAMYWYRQDPGQGLRLIYYSQIVNDFQKGDIAEGYSVSREKKESFPLTVTSAQKNPTAFYLCASRLGGISNQPQHFGDGTRLSIL.